The 24 T cell receptor beta chains below all came from one sample that was sequenced in a study of cytomegalovirus exposure and HLA in healthy donors. In the PCR, 60 Vbeta and 13 Jbeta primers were used. Produced via immunoSEQ multiplex PCR; TCRdb's table is partial and in-frame only. The sample has roughly 200,000 clones; 70% to 80% are singletons. Sequencing was carried out using PBMCs. These receptors originate from a girl aged 5 to 17 in good health and CMV-seropositive.

The rearrangement uses TRBV4-3 and TRBJ2-5, with D unresolved. V lost 0 bases and J lost 4, with 6 bases in between. This CDR3 has 13 residues. Per germline, CDR1 LGHNA and CDR2 YSLEER. In nucleotides, the CDR3 is TGCGCCAGCAGCCAAGATCGGAGAGAGACCCAGTACTTC. Amino acid sequence: CASSQDRRETQYF.

Note on this clone: Sequence at one end of the junction differs from germline and may be a read error. This chain links TRBV5-1 with TRBJ2-5; 11 nucleotides align to TRBD2. Germline V gene lookup returns CDR1 SGHRS and CDR2 YFSETQ. The CDR3 consists of 17 residues. The CDR3 nucleotides read TGCGCCGGCAGCTTAATGAATAGCGGGGGGGCCGGAGAGACCCAGTACTTC. Its protein product is CAGSLMNSGGAGETQYF. Supplemented by reference TRBV5-1 and TRBJ2-5, the full variable domain reads KAGVTQTPRYLIKTRGQQVTLSCSPISGHRSVSWYQQTPGQGLQFLFEYFSETQRNKGNFPGRFSGRQFSNSRSEMNVSTLELGDSALYLCAGSLMNSGGAGETQYFGPGTRLLVL.

In its sample, this clone was seen once. The chain couples TRBV5-4 to TRBJ2-3; no definite D call. CDR3 size: 13 residues. Looked up from germline, CDR1 is SGHNT and CDR2 is YYREEE (reference sequence). Trimming stripped 0 bases from V and 6 bases from J, with 8 bases between. CDR3 loop: CASSLGVSDTQYF. In DNA form, the CDR3 reads TGTGCCAGCAGCTTGGGAGTTTCGGATACGCAGTATTTT.

The chain links TRBV4-1 to TRBJ1-1, with 8 positions matching TRBD1. Germline loops: CDR1 MGHRA, CDR2 YSYEKL. V lost 0 bases, J lost 11 bases, and 5 bases stayed unmatched. CDR3 length: 13 amino acids. This CDR3 reads CASSQEDRGSAFF. The DNA for the CDR3 is TGCGCCAGCAGCCAAGAAGACAGGGGTTCGGCTTTCTTT.

The chain combines TRBV7-8 with TRBJ1-1; 10 nucleotides match TRBD1. The junction had 1 base not matched to a gene; V was cut back by 5 bases and J by 1 base. The CDR3 loop spans 14 amino acids. Germline CDR1 and CDR2: SGHVS and FQNEAQ. DNA of the CDR3: TGTGCCAGCAGCCGGGACAGGGGGAACACTGAAGCTTTCTTT. Its translation is CASSRDRGNTEAFF.

This chain connects TRBV6-5 to TRBJ1-6; TRBD1 aligns across 10 bases. The trim removed 7 bases at V and 10 bases at J, leaving 4 bases unmatched. The CDR3 is 13 amino acids. In germline, CDR1 is MNHEY, CDR2 SVGAGI. The chain's CDR3 is CASTGQGRSPLHF. Written as DNA, the CDR3 is TGTGCCAGCACGGGACAGGGGAGGTCACCCCTCCACTTT.

This clone was seen a few times. The rearrangement links TRBV11-3 to TRBJ2-7; 9 nucleotides line up with TRBD2. V dropped 5 bases and J dropped 6; count of bases not matched to a gene: 8. Germline V gene sequence: CDR1 SGHNT, CDR2 YENEEA. CDR3 length: 14 residues. CDR3 sequence: CASSTIAGDGEQYF. DNA of the CDR3: TGTGCCAGCAGCACCATAGCGGGGGACGGCGAGCAGTACTTC.

The rearrangement links TRBV5-1 to TRBJ2-5, with D possibly being TRBD1 (6 bases). Germline V gene lookup returns CDR1 SGHRS and CDR2 YFSETQ. Between the trimmed V and J ends, which lost 0 bases and 4 bases, there was a span of 13 bases. The CDR3 extends over 15 amino acids. The CDR3 nucleotides read TGCGCCAGCAGCTTGGGACAGGCCGGGGCAGAGACCCAGTACTTC. This sequence encodes CASSLGQAGAETQYF.

The sample holds one count of this clone. The chain links TRBV7-9 to TRBJ1-2; weak D call: TRBD1 (6 bases). CDR3 length: 18 amino acids. Trimming cost V 4 bases and J 2 bases, with 23 bases left between them. Per germline, CDR1 SEHNR and CDR2 FQNEAQ (reference sequence). CDR3 region: CASSYSGGAGLVNYGYTF. For the CDR3, the DNA is TGTGCCAGCAGCTACTCCGGGGGGGCGGGGCTTGTCAACTATGGCTACACCTTC.

This chain uses TRBV4-1 with TRBJ2-5; TRBD2 matches 16 bases. After removal of 4 bases from V and 4 bases from J, the junction contained 9 bases not matched to a gene. The CDR3 contains 18 residues. The V gene's germline CDR1 is MGHRA and CDR2 YSYEKL. CDR3 protein: CASSLWGLAGGPGETQYF. CDR3 coding DNA: TGCGCCAGCAGCCTCTGGGGACTAGCGGGGGGGCCTGGAGAGACCCAGTACTTC.

This clone occurred once. The J gene is TRBJ2-5, the V gene TRBV7-2; 12 bases align to TRBD2. After removal of 1 base from V and 2 bases from J, the junction contained 2 bases not matched to a gene. Germline CDR1 reads SGHTA; CDR2 reads FQGNSA. The CDR3 extends over 16 amino acids. CDR3 loop: CASSLGTSGGQETQYF. The CDR3, as DNA: TGTGCCAGCAGCTTAGGCACTAGCGGGGGGCAAGAGACCCAGTACTTC.

The chain combines TRBV29-1 with TRBJ2-1; 10 bases agree with TRBD2. Germline-derived CDR1 and CDR2 are SQVTM and ANQGSEA. J was trimmed by 8 bases and V by 4 bases; bases with no gene match: 11. The CDR3 extends over 15 amino acids. CDR3 nucleotide sequence: TGCAGCGTTGTAGTGTCTAGCGGGGGTCTCTATGAGCAGTTCTTC. Its protein product is CSVVVSSGGLYEQFF.

J is TRBJ2-3 and V is TRBV6-6; D not resolved. Germline values: CDR1 MNHNY, CDR2 SVGAGI (reference sequence). V was pared by 5 bases and J by 1 base, with 13 bases between. CDR3 length: 15 residues. The CDR3 DNA sequence: TGTGCCAGCAGTGAGAGTTCCTACCGCACAGATACGCAGTATTTT. Residues: CASSESSYRTDTQYF.

This clone was counted a single time. The chain uses TRBV29-1 and TRBJ1-2; D might be TRBD1 (6 bases). V lost 4 bases and J 2 bases, leaving 11 bases between the germline ends. This CDR3 comprises 13 residues. Per germline, CDR1 SQVTM and CDR2 ANQGSEA. The CDR3: CSVGDTGNYGYTF. For the CDR3, the DNA is TGCAGCGTTGGAGATACAGGGAACTATGGCTACACCTTC.

V and J are TRBV14 and TRBJ2-3, with TRBD2 matching over 7 bases. The CDR3 loop spans 21 amino acids. V lost 0 bases to trimming and J lost 1 base; unmatched junction nucleotides: 19. Germline CDR1 and CDR2: SGHDN and FVKESK. This chain's CDR3 is CASSQDLLGVIASGRTDTQYF. CDR3 nucleotide sequence: TGTGCCAGCAGCCAAGACCTCCTAGGGGTTATAGCTAGCGGACGCACAGATACGCAGTATTTT. Looking up the rest from reference TRBV14 and TRBJ2-3 gives the full variable domain: EAGVTQFPSHSVIEKGQTVTLRCDPISGHDNLYWYRRVMGKEIKFLLHFVKESKQDESGMPNNRFLAERTGGTYSTLKVQPAELEDSGVYFCASSQDLLGVIASGRTDTQYFGPGTRLTVL.

V gene TRBV25-1 combines with J gene TRBJ1-1; D is ambiguous. Germline V gene data show CDR1 as MGHDK and CDR2 as SYGVNS. Deletions cut 2 bases from V and 5 bases from J, with 6 bases between. This CDR3 has 12 amino acids. The DNA of the CDR3 is TGTGCCAGCAGTGAAATTTCAACTGAAGCTTTCTTT. Its translation: CASSEISTEAFF.

The CDR3: CASSLLTGTGLAKNIQYF. The CDR3 bases are TGTGCCAGCAGCTTATTGACCGGGACAGGGTTAGCCAAAAACATTCAGTACTTC. The chain joins TRBV11-2 to TRBJ2-4; 9 nucleotides match TRBD1. Germline-derived CDR1 and CDR2 are SGHAT and FQNNGV. This CDR3 has 18 residues. V gave up 2 bases and J gave up 0 bases; unmatched junction bases: 8. The entire variable domain, with the rest obtained from reference TRBV11-2 and TRBJ2-4, is as follows: EAGVAQSPRYKIIEKRQSVAFWCNPISGHATLYWYQQILGQGPKLLIQFQNNGVVDDSQLPKDRFSAERLKGVDSTLKIQPAKLEDSAVYLCASSLLTGTGLAKNIQYFGAGTRLSVL.

The chain combines TRBV5-6 with TRBJ2-2; 7 nucleotides align to TRBD1. Germline CDR1 reads SGHDT; CDR2 reads YYEEEE. Trimming at V came to 3 bases and at J to 7 bases, leaving 6 bases not matched to a gene. This CDR3 is built from 14 residues. The CDR3 reads CASSWGQPGGELFF. CDR3 DNA sequence: TGTGCCAGCAGCTGGGGACAGCCCGGCGGGGAGCTGTTTTTT.

The chain links TRBV27 to TRBJ2-3, with D perhaps TRBD2 (6 bases). There are 15 residues in the CDR3. Germline loops: CDR1 MNHEY, CDR2 SMNVEV (reference sequence). The V gene lost 5 bases and the J gene lost 0 bases, with 12 bases spanning the gap. The CDR3 nucleotides read TGTGCCAGCAGTACCCCCGGGACTAGCACAGATACGCAGTATTTT. The encoded protein is CASSTPGTSTDTQYF.

CDR3 in amino acids: CASSFLGQSPYEQYF. The CDR3 coding sequence is TGTGCCAGCAGTTTCCTGGGACAGAGTCCTTACGAGCAGTACTTC. This sequence joins TRBV27 and TRBJ2-7; 7 nucleotides align to TRBD1. J lost 4 bases, V lost 3 bases, and 9 bases had no gene match. There are 15 residues in the CDR3. Germline values: CDR1 MNHEY, CDR2 SMNVEV (reference sequence).

The chain carries TRBV27 and TRBJ1-1; 7 bases map to TRBD1. The CDR3 is made up of 15 amino acids. Germline V lookup: CDR1 MNHEY, CDR2 SMNVEV (reference sequence). Losses at the gene ends were 2 bases for V and 4 bases for J; bases not matched to a gene: 7. The CDR3 DNA sequence: TGTGCCAGCAGTTTAATAAGACAGGGCCCCACTGAAGCTTTCTTT. Residues: CASSLIRQGPTEAFF.

The V gene is TRBV6-5, the J gene TRBJ1-2; D call uncertain. The CDR3 spans 13 residues. Germline CDR1 is MNHEY and CDR2 is SVGAGI. V shed 5 bases and J shed 4 bases, with 11 bases lying between them. The CDR3 is CASSPQETYGYTF. The CDR3 nucleotides read TGTGCCAGCAGTCCGCAGGAAACCTATGGCTACACCTTC.

The table lists this clone with a count of one. The chain carries TRBV5-1 and TRBJ2-1, with 8 nucleotides matching TRBD2. The CDR3 extends over 15 amino acids. Germline CDR1 SGHRS, CDR2 YFSETQ. V lost 6 bases and J lost 8; bases outside the gene matches: 13. CDR3 in DNA: TGCGCCAGCACGACTACCGGGACTAGTTTCTATGAGCAGTTCTTC. Its translation: CASTTTGTSFYEQFF.

V and J are TRBV27 and TRBJ2-5; D might be TRBD1 (7 bases). The V end was cut by 5 bases, the J end by 5 bases, with 21 bases between. The CDR3 is 16 amino acids. CDR1 MNHEY and CDR2 SMNVEV come from the germline V gene (reference sequence). In DNA form, the CDR3 reads TGTGCCAGCAGTGCCTTCAGGGGGGTGTCCCGGGAGACCCAGTACTTC. Its translation: CASSAFRGVSRETQYF.